This T cell receptor (beta chain) was identified during a study of lymphopenia after photon versus proton radiotherapy. Study-wide results and caveats: Relative stability marked proton patients; photon patients lost diversity and naive cells. Authors raise, but do not show, better survival with proton therapy.

Regarding this clone: Its matching antigen is unknown.

Germline V gene data show CDR1 as GTSNPN and CDR2 as SVGIG (reference sequence). The CDR3 has 11 residues. The V gene lost 1 base and the J gene lost 11 bases, with 11 bases spanning the gap. TCRdb's copy holds only in-frame clones and misses some; the assay was immunoSEQ multiplex PCR. The table lists about 45,000 clones, less than 90% of them singletons. V usage is TRBV30 and J usage is TRBJ1-1; D is uncertain. This sequence originates from a man aged 40-50 years with gastric cancer. The sequencing used peripheral blood, collected from a patient treated with photon-based radiotherapy. The CDR3 is CAWSGEVGAFF. CDR3 in DNA: TGTGCCTGGAGTGGGGAGGTTGGGGCTTTCTTT.